A single sample gave rise to the 19 T cell receptor beta chains below, sequenced in a study of cytomegalovirus exposure and HLA in healthy donors (dated by TCRdb to the late 2010s). Library creation used the immunoSEQ multiplex PCR assay. The multiplex PCR relied on a mix of 60 forward primers for TCR Vbeta segments and 13 reverse primers for TCR Jbeta segments. Drawn from immuneACCESS, this table holds only the in-frame rearrangements with V and J called that TCRdb kept. Clones are partly lost; checked studies trace under half to an unresolved V gene and leave the rest unexplained. Counted in this sample were about 190,000 clones; 75% to 85% of them appeared once. The top ten clones comprise around 14% of the sample. The sequenced sample was PBMCs. These receptors were taken from a woman in her twenties or thirties in good health and CMV-seropositive.

This clone was recorded once. The rearrangement joins TRBV6-6 to TRBJ2-7, with D tentatively TRBD2 (7 bases). CDR1 and CDR2 (germline): MNHNY, SVGAGI (reference sequence). The CDR3 sequence is 14 residues long. Trimming stripped 6 bases from V and 6 bases from J, with 18 bases between. CDR3: CASSPRAGAREQYF. The CDR3 bases are TGTGCCAGCAGCCCCCGGGCGGGGGCCCGCGAGCAGTACTTC.

This clone has just one count. J is TRBJ1-1 and V is TRBV28; the D is unclear. The CDR3 sequence is 12 residues long. Trimming removed 6 bases at V and 5 bases at J, with 10 bases between. The germline gives CDR1 MDHEN, CDR2 SYDVKM. CDR3 region: CASREGGTEAFF. The CDR3 DNA is TGTGCCAGCAGAGAGGGAGGGACTGAAGCTTTCTTT.

The chain joins TRBV6-1 to TRBJ2-7; TRBD2 agrees at 9 bases. CDR1 is MNHNS, CDR2 SASEGT, per germline. The junction had 9 bases not matched to a gene; V was cut back by 7 bases and J by 2 bases. The CDR3 consists of 15 residues. The CDR3 nucleotides are TGTGCCAGCAACAGGCTAGCGGGGCAAACCTACGAGCAGTACTTC. Its translation is CASNRLAGQTYEQYF.

The DNA for the CDR3 is TGCGCCAGCGGCCCAGACAGGGGTTGGGATAATGAGCAGTTCTTC. It specifies CASGPDRGWDNEQFF. The genes are TRBV5-1 and TRBJ2-1, with TRBD1 matching 8 bases. Germline values: CDR1 SGHRS, CDR2 YFSETQ. Unmatched junction bases numbered 13, after V lost 7 bases and J lost 7 bases. CDR3 length equals 15 residues.

This chain links TRBV5-1 with TRBJ1-6; D call uncertain. CDR1 and CDR2 (germline): SGHRS, YFSETQ. V gave up 0 bases and J gave up 7 bases, with 11 bases separating them. The CDR3 covers 15 residues. CDR3 bases: TGCGCCAGCAGCTTGGCCCCGGGAGAAAATTCACCCCTCCACTTT. Translated, it gives CASSLAPGENSPLHF.

The CDR3 sequence: CASNGGANEQFF. DNA for the CDR3: TGCGCCAGCAACGGGGGGGCGAATGAGCAGTTCTTC. The J gene is TRBJ2-1, the V gene TRBV5-1; 8 bases map to TRBD2. Trimming cost V 6 bases and J 7 bases; bases outside gene matches: 3. This CDR3 comprises 12 residues. Per germline, CDR1 SGHRS and CDR2 YFSETQ.

The rearrangement joins TRBV5-1 to TRBJ1-5; D is unclear. V lost 4 bases to trimming and J lost 7 bases, with 12 bases between them. Germline CDR1 and CDR2: SGHRS and YFSETQ. The CDR3 contains 13 residues. The CDR3 sequence is CASSPVVGQPQHF. The CDR3 DNA reads TGCGCCAGCAGCCCCGTTGTCGGGCAGCCCCAGCATTTT.

The chain employs TRBV11-3 and TRBJ2-1, with TRBD1 as a possible D gene (5 bases). Between the trimmed V and J ends, which lost 7 bases and 5 bases, there was a span of 15 bases. This CDR3 is 14 amino acids long. Germline V gene data show CDR1 as SGHNT and CDR2 as YENEEA. CDR3 sequence: CASINRRVNNEQFF. The CDR3 DNA follows: TGTGCCAGCATCAACCGCAGGGTGAACAATGAGCAGTTCTTC.

The rearrangement uses TRBV2 and TRBJ1-1; weak D call: TRBD1 (5 bases). The germline V gene has CDR1 SNHLY and CDR2 FYNNEI. The CDR3 has 13 amino acids. The ends were cut back, 4 bases at V and 7 bases at J, with 13 bases in the middle. DNA of the CDR3: TGTGCCAGCAGTGGGCAGGGCTTCGGTGAAGCTTTCTTT. Translated, it gives CASSGQGFGEAFF.

The chain is built from TRBV5-1 and TRBJ2-7, with 10 positions matching TRBD2. CDR1 is SGHRS, CDR2 YFSETQ, per germline. The V and J ends lost 2 bases and 5 bases, in that order; junction bases with no gene match: 16. This CDR3 is 18 amino acids long. The CDR3 DNA reads as TGCGCCAGCAGCTTCCGTAGCGGGAGGCCCGAGGTAAAGAACGAGCAGTACTTC. This codes for CASSFRSGRPEVKNEQYF.

This chain connects TRBV6-1 to TRBJ1-6; 8 bases fit TRBD1. V trimming: 6 bases; J trimming: 6 bases; junction bases outside the gene matches: 4. CDR3 length equals 14 residues. Germline assignment: CDR1 MNHNS and CDR2 SASEGT. CDR3 loop: CASRSTGVNSPLHF. The CDR3 DNA sequence: TGTGCCAGCAGGTCGACAGGGGTTAATTCACCCCTCCACTTT.

V is TRBV28 and J is TRBJ2-7; 7 nucleotides match TRBD2. The J segment lost 3 bases and the V segment lost 4 bases, leaving 6 bases of the junction unmatched. Germline V lookup: CDR1 MDHEN, CDR2 SYDVKM. This CDR3 has 14 amino acids. The CDR3 bases are TGTGCCAGCAGTTACCCAGCGGGAAACTACGAGCAGTACTTC. It yields the protein CASSYPAGNYEQYF.

This clone was seen once. The chain combines TRBV4-1 with TRBJ1-3, with a tentative D call TRBD1 (6 bases). The CDR3 length is 15 residues. Germline assignment: CDR1 MGHRA and CDR2 YSYEKL. V lost 5 bases, J lost 0 bases, and 11 bases lay in between. The CDR3 sequence: CASSLDRYSGNTIYF. DNA of the CDR3: TGCGCCAGCAGCTTAGACAGGTACTCTGGAAACACCATATATTTT.

The V call is TRBV5-1, the J call TRBJ2-1, with 13 bases lining up with TRBD2. Germline assignment: CDR1 SGHRS and CDR2 YFSETQ. V shed 4 bases and J 4 bases; nucleotides not matched to a gene: 5. The CDR3 totals 16 residues. DNA for the CDR3: TGCGCCAGCAGCCAGGGGACTAGCGGGGTATACAATGAGCAGTTCTTC. As protein: CASSQGTSGVYNEQFF. The entire variable domain, with the rest obtained from reference TRBV5-1 and TRBJ2-1, is as follows: KAGVTQTPRYLIKTRGQQVTLSCSPISGHRSVSWYQQTPGQGLQFLFEYFSETQRNKGNFPGRFSGRQFSNSRSEMNVSTLELGDSALYLCASSQGTSGVYNEQFFGPGTRLTVL.

The chain carries TRBV7-3 and TRBJ2-1; TRBD2 agrees at 8 bases. Per germline, CDR1 SGHTA and CDR2 FQGTGA. Trimming cost V 1 base and J 8 bases; bases outside gene matches: 4. The CDR3 loop spans 14 amino acids. CDR3 sequence reads: CASSLKREGHEQFF. The CDR3 DNA reads TGTGCCAGCAGCTTAAAACGGGAGGGACATGAGCAGTTCTTC. The full variable domain, its missing parts supplied by reference TRBV7-3 and TRBJ2-1, is GAGVSQTPSNKVTEKGKYVELRCDPISGHTALYWYRQSLGQGPEFLIYFQGTGAADDSGLPNDRFFAVRPEGSVSTLKIQRTERGDSAVYLCASSLKREGHEQFFGPGTRLTVL.

The V call is TRBV4-2, the J call TRBJ2-1; 12 nucleotides align to TRBD2. V dropped 0 bases and J dropped 4; count of bases not matched to a gene: 7. Germline V gene lookup returns CDR1 LGHNA and CDR2 YNFKEQ. The CDR3 sequence is 18 residues long. CDR3 nucleotides: TGTGCCAGCAGCCAAGATCTGGGGGGACTAGCGGGTTACAATGAGCAGTTCTTC. It is translated as CASSQDLGGLAGYNEQFF.

V gene TRBV5-4 combines with J gene TRBJ2-5, with 10 bases aligning to TRBD1. This CDR3 region has 15 residues. Per the germline V gene, CDR1 is SGHNT and CDR2 is YYREEE (reference sequence). Losses at the gene ends were 4 bases for V and 4 bases for J; bases not matched to a gene: 7. This CDR3 reads CASSHRDRGLETQYF. CDR3 nucleotide sequence: TGTGCCAGCAGCCACCGGGACAGGGGTCTAGAGACCCAGTACTTC.

The chain links TRBV2 to TRBJ2-3; D not resolved. Germline values: CDR1 SNHLY, CDR2 FYNNEI. Trimming cost V 6 bases and J 4 bases, with 14 bases left between them. CDR3 size: 14 residues. CDR3 loop: CASRRLDVADTQYF. Written as DNA, the CDR3 is TGTGCCAGCAGGAGGTTAGATGTGGCAGATACGCAGTATTTT.

V is TRBV27 and J is TRBJ2-5, with TRBD1 as a possible D gene (5 bases). The last part of the DNA fits TRBJ2-7 better; the J call may be wrong. CDR3 length equals 15 residues. CDR1 is MNHEY and CDR2 is SMNVEV in the germline V gene (reference sequence). CDR3 sequence (DNA): TGTGCCAGCAGCTTCAGGGTAGCTTCTTTCTACGAGCAGTACTTC. This gives the protein CASSFRVASFYEQYF.